The 16 T cell receptor beta chains listed next were all sequenced from one sample in a study of T-cell memory formation after mild COVID-19. TCRdb called the 5' RACE reads again in MiXCR, with one record for every CDR3 protein. Among about 470,000 distinct CDR3 sequences listed, about 18% were seen once. Input material: PBMCs or a T cell subset sorted from them (not recorded which). The receptors were gathered from an adult woman who had mild COVID-19 (a few samples of this study predate the infection). Cell type and time point are not known.

In its sample, this clonotype was seen a few times. CDR3 in DNA: TGTGCCAGCAGGCGACCGGGACAGGGGGCTAATCTAGCTGGAAACACCATATATTTT. It encodes CASRRPGQGANLAGNTIYF. The chain links TRBV12-3 or TRBV12-4 to TRBJ1-3; 12 nucleotides agree with TRBD1. The CDR3 runs 19 residues. V lost 6 bases, J lost 2 bases, and 14 bases stayed unmatched.

This clonotype has a count of ten or more. CDR3 sequence (DNA): TGTGCCAGCAGCTTAGCGGGGACGACTTACGAGCAGTACTTC. Encoded protein: CASSLAGTTYEQYF. V gene TRBV13 combines with J gene TRBJ2-7; possibly TRBD1 or TRBD2 for D (5 bases each). Trimming cost V 1 base and J 4 bases, with 11 bases left between them. CDR1 PRHDT and CDR2 FYEKMQ come from the germline V gene (reference sequence). There are 14 residues in the CDR3.

This clonotype was seen a handful of times. The chain uses TRBV7-6 and TRBJ2-7; D perhaps matches TRBD2 (5 bases). CDR3 length: 13 residues. Germline CDR1 is SGHVS and CDR2 is FNYEAQ. Trimming took 5 bases from V and 4 from J, leaving 12 bases between them. The CDR3 bases are TGTGCCAGCAGCCCCGGGGTCGGGTACGAGCAGTACTTC. As protein: CASSPGVGYEQYF.

The chain has TRBV7-2 and TRBJ1-1; D not resolved. There are 17 residues in the CDR3. V lost 0 bases and J 0 bases, leaving 14 bases between the germline ends. CDR1 SGHTA and CDR2 FQGNSA come from the germline V gene. CDR3 sequence reads: CASSLARAWWMNTEAFF. CDR3 nucleotide sequence: TGTGCCAGCAGCTTAGCGCGGGCATGGTGGATGAACACTGAAGCTTTCTTT.

This chain connects TRBV4-2 to TRBJ1-1; D unresolved. Trimming took off 1 base at V and 0 bases at J, with 6 bases between the two ends. Germline V lookup: CDR1 LGHNA, CDR2 YNFKEQ. The CDR3 contains 14 residues. The CDR3 region has the DNA TGTGCCAGCAGCCAAGGGTGGTTGAACACTGAAGCTTTCTTT. Translated: CASSQGWLNTEAFF.

The CDR3 nucleotides are TGTGCCAGCAGCCCCTCGGGGAGGCGAGGTCAGCCCCAGCATTTT. Protein: CASSPSGRRGQPQHF. V gene TRBV3-1 combines with J gene TRBJ1-5; the D is unclear. Germline V gene data show CDR1 as LGHDT and CDR2 as YNNKEL (reference sequence). Trimming cost V 4 bases and J 6 bases, with 16 bases left between them. The CDR3 runs to 15 residues.

This clonotype was detected only a few times. This chain's CDR3 is CASSQSTNTVEQYF. CDR3 coding DNA: TGTGCCAGCAGCCAGTCTACGAACACCGTCGAGCAGTACTTC. The chain carries TRBV14 and TRBJ2-7, with D unclear. Per germline, CDR1 SGHDN and CDR2 FVKESK. The CDR3 totals 14 residues. The germline V and J ends were trimmed by 3 bases and 6 bases, with 15 bases remaining between them.

The chain carries TRBV7-8 and TRBJ2-1, with TRBD2 identical over 11 bases. Trimming removed 5 bases from V and 7 bases from J; junction bases left unmatched: 7. The germline V gene has CDR1 SGHVS and CDR2 FQNEAQ. The CDR3 totals 15 residues. The CDR3 here is CASSPLAGVVNEQFF. The CDR3 nucleotides read TGTGCCAGCAGCCCACTAGCGGGAGTGGTTAATGAGCAGTTCTTC.

The table lists this clonotype with a few counts. This chain connects TRBV7-2 to TRBJ2-1, with 7 positions matching TRBD1. The CDR3 totals 15 residues. V lost 5 bases, J lost 4 bases, and 8 bases stayed unmatched. Germline V lookup: CDR1 SGHTA, CDR2 FQGNSA. As DNA, the CDR3 is TGTGCCAGCAGCCCCGACAGGGTTAGTTACAATGAGCAGTTCTTC. It encodes CASSPDRVSYNEQFF.

The gene calls are TRBV5-1 and TRBJ2-1; unclear D gene. This CDR3 contains 15 residues. V gave up 0 bases and J gave up 4 bases, with 11 bases separating them. CDR1 and CDR2 from the germline V gene are SGHRS and YFSETQ. The CDR3 nucleotides are TGCGCCAGCAGCTTGGACAGCCCGGATTACAATGAGCAGTTCTTC. Encoded protein: CASSLDSPDYNEQFF.

The chain links TRBV20-1 to TRBJ1-5; TRBD1 might be the D (5 bases). The CDR3 is 13 residues long. In germline, CDR1 is DFQATT, CDR2 SNEGSKA (reference sequence). Trimming removed 5 bases from V and 0 bases from J, with 8 bases in between. CDR3 loop: CSAAGSSNQPQHF. In nucleotides, the CDR3 is TGCAGTGCTGCAGGGAGTAGCAATCAGCCCCAGCATTTT.

This clonotype was counted a few times. The rearrangement joins TRBV3-1 to TRBJ1-6; 10 bases map to TRBD1. CDR3 length equals 14 residues. V lost 4 bases and J lost 8; bases outside the gene matches: 2. The V gene's germline CDR1 is LGHDT and CDR2 YNNKEL (reference sequence). CDR3 loop: CASSPGQGYSPLHF. The CDR3 region has the DNA TGTGCCAGCAGCCCGGGACAGGGGTATTCACCCCTCCACTTT.

This clonotype was seen more than once but under ten times. The rearrangement joins TRBV7-7 to TRBJ2-5, with D possibly being TRBD1 (6 bases). The germline gives CDR1 SSHAT, CDR2 FNYEAQ (reference sequence). The V end was cut by 5 bases, the J end by 1 base, with 14 bases between. The CDR3 has 15 residues. CDR3 DNA: TGTGCCAGCAGCCCCAGAGGGGGTACCCAAGAGACCCAGTACTTC. Its protein is CASSPRGGTQETQYF.

This clonotype was counted between two and nine times. The chain recombines TRBV7-2 with TRBJ2-7; either TRBD1 or TRBD2 may fit D (6 bases each). The CDR3 totals 14 residues. Looked up from germline, CDR1 is SGHTA and CDR2 is FQGNSA. V dropped 2 bases and J dropped 0 bases, with 8 bases sitting between them. The CDR3 spells CASSLRGASYEQYF. Here the CDR3 DNA reads TGTGCCAGCAGCTTAAGGGGGGCCTCCTACGAGCAGTACTTC.

This clonotype has a handful of counts. This sequence joins TRBV6-5 and TRBJ2-3, with D unresolved. V lost 0 bases and J lost 2, with 9 bases in between. CDR1 and CDR2 from the germline V gene are MNHEY and SVGAGI. There are 15 residues in the CDR3. The CDR3 sequence is CASSYSALHTDTQYF. The CDR3 nucleotides are TGTGCCAGCAGTTACTCAGCCCTCCACACAGATACGCAGTATTTT.

In this sample, this clonotype turned up a few times. The CDR3 DNA sequence: TGTGCCAGCAGCGCTGACCAATACAATGAGCAGTTCTTC. This sequence encodes CASSADQYNEQFF. The genes are TRBV7-9 and TRBJ2-1; no clear D. Trimming removed 5 bases from V and 4 bases from J, with 9 bases in between. The length of the CDR3 is 13 residues. Germline-derived CDR1 and CDR2 are SEHNR and FQNEAQ (reference sequence).